This is a list of T cell receptor beta chains from one sample in a study of T-cell memory formation after mild COVID-19. Each CDR3 protein gets one entry after TCRdb re-called the 5' RACE reads with MiXCR. The data contain roughly 350,000 distinct CDR3 sequences, around 21% of them singletons. The sequenced sample was PBMCs or a T cell subset sorted from them (not recorded which). These receptors came from an adult woman who had mild COVID-19 (a few samples of this study predate the infection). Cell type and time point are not known. CDR3s include the opening cysteine and the closing phenylalanine or tryptophan. D genes are given only for firm matches. Size values are once, few and many counts, or a class for expanded clones, and some rows have none.

j_gene,d_gene,abundance,v_gene,CDR3aa,CDR3nt
TRBJ1-4,-,-,TRBV7-3,CASSRTVNEKLFF,TGTGCCAGCAGTCGGACCGTTAATGAAAAACTGTTTTTT
TRBJ2-5,-,few,TRBV7-9,CASSSGVSFQETQYF,TGTGCCAGCAGTTCCGGCGTCAGTTTCCAAGAGACCCAGTACTTC
TRBJ2-1,-,few,TRBV6-1,CASGTGLIHNEQFF,TGTGCCAGCGGGACGGGGTTGATTCACAATGAGCAGTTCTTC
TRBJ1-6,-,-,TRBV4-1,CASSPQTRANSPLHF,TGCGCCAGCAGCCCCCAGACAAGGGCCAATTCACCCCTCCACTTT
TRBJ2-2,-,few,TRBV12-3/TRBV12-4,CASSSQGNGELFF,TGTGCCAGCAGTTCCCAGGGTAACGGGGAGCTGTTTTTT
TRBJ2-5,-,many,TRBV7-2,CASSTVSGAQETQYF,TGTGCCAGCAGCACAGTTAGCGGAGCTCAAGAGACCCAGTACTTC
TRBJ2-7,TRBD1,few,TRBV12-3/TRBV12-4,CASSLSQGASYEQYF,TGTGCCAGCAGTTTAAGTCAGGGGGCTTCCTACGAGCAGTACTTC
TRBJ1-4,-,few,TRBV20-1,CSARDLDEKLFF,TGCAGTGCTAGAGATTTGGATGAAAAACTGTTTTTT
TRBJ1-1,-,-,TRBV20-1,CSALVSGTNTEAFF,TGCAGTGCTCTAGTGTCCGGGACGAACACTGAAGCTTTCTTT
TRBJ1-6,TRBD1,-,TRBV19,CASRGQGEPNSPLHF,TGTGCCAGTAGAGGACAGGGTGAACCAAATTCACCCCTCCACTTT
TRBJ2-5,TRBD2,few,TRBV7-9,CASSSSGLAGSQYF,TGTGCCAGCAGCAGTTCGGGACTAGCTGGGTCCCAGTACTTC
TRBJ2-7,-,-,TRBV11-2,CASSSSHSYEQYF,TGTGCCAGCAGCTCCAGCCATTCCTACGAGCAGTACTTC
TRBJ2-1,TRBD2,few,TRBV7-8,CASSHLAGSYNEQFF,TGTGCCAGCAGCCATCTAGCGGGGTCCTACAATGAGCAGTTCTTC
TRBJ2-1,-,-,TRBV10-3,CAIRYGKAENNEQFF,TGTGCCATCCGATACGGGAAGGCGGAGAACAATGAGCAGTTCTTC
TRBJ1-3,TRBD1,-,TRBV25-1,CASSEGTVAISGNTIYF,TGTGCCAGCAGTGAAGGGACAGTTGCTATCTCTGGAAACACCATATATTTT
TRBJ1-4,-,-,TRBV2,CASKETEKLFF,TGTGCCAGCAAAGAGACTGAAAAACTGTTTTTT
TRBJ1-5,-,few,TRBV20-1,CSARDLQYHQPQHF,TGCAGTGCTAGAGATTTACAGTACCATCAGCCCCAGCATTTT
TRBJ1-1,-,-,TRBV5-1,CDSRMDTERRLDTEAFF,TGCGACAGCAGGATGGATACGGAACGGCGATTGGACACTGAAGCTTTCTTT
TRBJ2-3,-,few,TRBV4-1,CASSRILRSTDTQYF,TGCGCCAGCAGCCGGATCCTCAGGAGCACAGATACGCAGTATTTT
TRBJ1-2,TRBD1,-,TRBV27,CASSRGATGNYGYTF,TGTGCCAGCAGTCGAGGAGCGACAGGGAACTATGGCTACACCTTC
TRBJ2-5,TRBD2,-,TRBV15,CATSRGLAGGETQYF,TGTGCCACCAGCAGGGGACTAGCGGGAGGGGAGACCCAGTACTTC
TRBJ2-3,-,-,TRBV19,CASSIAADTDTQYF,TGTGCCAGTAGTATAGCGGCCGACACAGATACGCAGTATTTT
TRBJ2-7,TRBD2,many,TRBV4-3,CASSVIAGTSYEQYF,TGCGCCAGCAGCGTCATAGCGGGGACCTCCTACGAGCAGTACTTC
TRBJ1-6,TRBD1,many,TRBV6-1,CASTTGTGGSSPLHF,TGTGCCAGCACAACCGGGACAGGGGGTAGTTCACCCCTCCACTTT
TRBJ2-7,TRBD1,-,TRBV24-1,CATSDSPGQGTYEQYF,TGTGCCACCAGTGATTCGCCGGGACAGGGCACCTACGAGCAGTACTTC
TRBJ1-1,-,-,TRBV19,CASSTGRMNTEAFF,TGTGCCAGTAGTACGGGACGAATGAACACTGAAGCTTTCTTT
TRBJ2-7,-,-,TRBV6-5,CASGLLGHEQYF,TGTGCCAGTGGTTTGCTGGGTCACGAGCAGTACTTC
TRBJ1-1,-,-,TRBV20-1,CSARKPRGDSTEAFF,TGCAGTGCTAGAAAACCCCGAGGAGACAGCACTGAAGCTTTCTTT
TRBJ1-4,-,-,TRBV15,CATSTSDRTKEKLFF,TGTGCCACCAGCACGAGTGACAGAACTAAGGAAAAACTGTTTTTT
TRBJ2-7,TRBD2,few,TRBV20-1,CSARDHTSGKYEQYF,TGCAGTGCTAGAGATCATACTAGCGGGAAGTACGAGCAGTACTTC
TRBJ2-3,TRBD1,few,TRBV5-1,CASSLASGGWADTQYF,TGCGCCAGCAGCTTGGCCTCAGGGGGATGGGCAGATACGCAGTATTTT
TRBJ2-2,-,-,TRBV10-3,CAISETAANTGELFF,TGTGCCATCAGCGAGACAGCTGCGAACACCGGGGAGCTGTTTTTT